The source of this TCR beta chain is a study of blood T cells in healthy people across ages. With respect to this clonotype: Its ends do not fully match the called genes, so a read error is possible.

Germline lookup yields CDR1 SGDLS and CDR2 YYNGEE. CDR3 length: 14 amino acids. The use of a sample-barcoded 5' primer and a J-beta primer mix characterized a second PCR of roughly 7 to 11 cycles. TCRdb reanalysed the 5' RACE reads using MiXCR and keeps one entry per CDR3 protein. The table records hundreds of thousands of distinct CDR3 sequences, 52% of them present only once. The rearrangement uses TRBV9 and TRBJ2-1; D may be TRBD2 (6 bases). Specimen: blood. The sequence was obtained from a woman at least 80 years old in good health. The CDR3 spells CASSFGDSNNEQFF. In DNA form, the CDR3 reads TGTGCCAGCAGCTTCGGGGACTCCAACAATGAGCAGTTCTTC.